Below, 12 T cell receptor beta chains from the same sample are listed, as sequenced in a study of blood T cell repertoires in COVID-19 (dated by TCRdb to the early 2020s). The method behind the library was the immunoSEQ multiplex PCR assay. The immuneACCESS repertoire file appears here via TCRdb, limited to in-frame rearrangements. These files lack a portion of the clones; in checked studies, under half of the deficit traces to unresolved V genes, and the cause of the others is not known. The sample has around 50,000 clones on record, around 79% of them singletons. The ten largest clones add up to roughly 21% of the sample. The sample taken for sequencing was peripheral blood. These receptors were taken from a human donor with active or convalescent COVID-19. The donor label of this sample is uncertain.

The J gene is TRBJ2-1, the V gene TRBV7-3; D might be TRBD2 (6 bases). CDR1 SGHTA and CDR2 FQGTGA come from the germline V gene. V lost 4 bases, J lost 2 bases, and 12 bases lay in between. The CDR3 runs to 15 residues. The CDR3 DNA follows: TGTGCCAGCAGCTCACCTGGAGGGACCTACAATGAGCAGTTCTTC. Protein sequence: CASSSPGGTYNEQFF.

The table lists this clone with a few counts. The rearrangement links TRBV18 to TRBJ1-2, with a tentative D call TRBD1 (5 bases). Germline assignment: CDR1 KGHSH and CDR2 LQKENI. The CDR3 consists of 13 residues. The V end was cut by 3 bases, the J end by 4 bases, with 9 bases between. CDR3 amino acids: CASSPTGGYGYTF. In nucleotides, the CDR3 is TGTGCCAGCTCACCTACGGGGGGCTATGGCTACACCTTC.

A remark on this clone: The junction departs from the called germline gene at one end, perhaps through a read error. The chain couples TRBV28 to TRBJ2-7; 8 bases are a match to TRBD2. The CDR3 consists of 11 residues. The germline V gene encodes CDR1 MDHEN and CDR2 SYDVKM. CDR3 loop: CATSGDYEQYF. CDR3 DNA sequence: TGCGCAACTAGCGGTGACTACGAGCAGTACTTC.

This clone was found a few times. The chain has TRBV4-1 and TRBJ1-6; D is unresolved. The germline V gene encodes CDR1 MGHRA and CDR2 YSYEKL. V lost 9 bases and J 0 bases, leaving 18 bases between the germline ends. The CDR3 totals 17 residues. CDR3 sequence: CARPWQKKFSYNSPLHF. The CDR3 DNA is TGCGCCAGACCGTGGCAGAAGAAGTTCTCCTATAATTCACCCCTCCACTTT.

The genes are TRBV28 and TRBJ2-7, with 8 bases that match TRBD1. Germline V lookup: CDR1 MDHEN, CDR2 SYDVKM. The CDR3 has 15 residues. V lost 7 bases and J lost 2; bases outside the gene matches: 10. The CDR3 sequence: CASTPSGGGTYEQYF. As DNA, the CDR3 is TGTGCCAGCACCCCATCAGGGGGCGGCACCTACGAGCAGTACTTC.

Only a few counts were recorded for this clone. The chain joins TRBV5-1 to TRBJ1-6, with D perhaps TRBD1 (6 bases). V gave up 2 bases and J gave up 10 bases, with 16 bases separating them. This CDR3 spans 15 amino acids. CDR1 and CDR2 from the germline V gene are SGHRS and YFSETQ. CDR3 region: CASSFGGAKGSPLHF. The CDR3 bases are TGCGCCAGCAGCTTCGGGGGGGCGAAGGGGTCACCCCTCCACTTT.

The rearrangement links TRBV19 to TRBJ2-3; 9 bases are a match to TRBD2. The CDR3 totals 17 residues. In germline, CDR1 is LNHDA, CDR2 SQIVND (reference sequence). V shed 4 bases and J 5 bases; nucleotides not matched to a gene: 13. In DNA form, the CDR3 reads TGTGCCAGTAGTACCTCGGGGAGAGCGGGAGGTCGAGATACGCAGTATTTT. It yields the protein CASSTSGRAGGRDTQYF.

This clone has a handful of counts. V usage is TRBV4-3 and J usage is TRBJ1-1, with TRBD1 matching 8 bases. Germline V lookup: CDR1 LGHNA, CDR2 YSLEER. The CDR3 runs 15 residues. V shed 5 bases, J shed 3 bases, and the junction held 8 bases outside the gene matches. The CDR3 protein is CASSKGTGIDTEAFF. The CDR3 DNA sequence: TGCGCCAGCAGCAAAGGGACAGGAATTGACACTGAAGCTTTCTTT.

This clone was picked up one time. This sequence joins TRBV5-1 and TRBJ2-1; TRBD2 might be the D (5 bases). Germline CDR1 is SGHRS and CDR2 is YFSETQ. The CDR3 is 15 residues long. Between the trimmed V and J ends, which lost 4 bases and 10 bases, there was a span of 21 bases. In DNA form, the CDR3 reads TGCGCCAGCAGCCTCGGTGGGAGTAGTTTAGGGGAGCAGTTCTTC. It is translated as CASSLGGSSLGEQFF.

The chain couples TRBV7-2 to TRBJ1-5; possibly TRBD1 for D (6 bases). Trimming took 5 bases from V and 4 from J, leaving 15 bases between them. In germline, CDR1 is SGHTA, CDR2 FQGNSA. The CDR3 loop spans 15 amino acids. CDR3 protein: CASSLPGHRNQPQHF. The DNA of the CDR3 is TGTGCCAGCAGCCTGCCGGGACACAGAAATCAGCCCCAGCATTTT.

The chain recombines TRBV3-1 (or the pseudogene TRBV3-2) with TRBJ1-4; 8 bases are shared with TRBD1. CDR3 length: 16 amino acids. CDR1 is LGHDT and CDR2 is YNNKEL in the germline V gene (reference sequence). The V gene end was trimmed by 4 bases and the J gene end by 5 bases; junction bases not matched to a gene: 9. The CDR3 nucleotides read TGTGCCAGCAGCCCCCAAACGGGACAGGAAAATGAAAAACTGTTTTTT. This codes for CASSPQTGQENEKLFF.

The chain joins TRBV24-1 to TRBJ1-1; TRBD1 aligns across 7 bases. This CDR3 is built from 13 residues. J gave up 0 bases and V 12 bases, and 6 bases lay outside the gene matches. Germline CDR1 and CDR2: KGHDR and SFDVKD. CDR3 protein: CAVRQGLNTEAFF. CDR3 nucleotides: TGTGCCGTAAGACAGGGCTTGAACACTGAAGCTTTCTTT.